The 9 T cell receptor beta chains given below trace back to one sample, sequenced in a study of cytomegalovirus exposure and HLA in healthy donors. Primers included in the PCR were 60 Vbeta and 13 Jbeta primers. TCRdb's copy holds only in-frame clones and misses some; the assay was immunoSEQ multiplex PCR. This sample has around 59,000 clones, with about 83% found just once. The sequencing input was PBMCs. These receptors originate from a human donor in good health.

With regard to this clone: One end of the junction is discordant with germline, which a read error may explain. The rearrangement joins TRBV7-7 to TRBJ1-1; no clear D gene. Germline V gives CDR1 SSHAT, CDR2 FNYEAQ (reference sequence). This CDR3 is 13 amino acids long. The CDR3 DNA reads as TGTGCTAGCAGCCCGAGCGGGATCCGTGAGGCTTTCTTT. As protein: CASSPSGIREAFF.

The V gene is TRBV21-1, the J gene TRBJ1-6; the table's D call, TRBD1, was not checked against the DNA. TRBV21-1 is classified as a pseudogene. CDR3 length: 16 residues. Written as DNA, the CDR3 is TGTGCCAGCAGCATAGCCGGGACAACTTATAATTCACCCCTCCACTTT. This translates into CASSIAGTTYNSPLHF.

CDR3 in DNA: TGTGCCAGCAGCGATGACAGGGGTGGCGGAAACACCATATATTTT. As protein: CASSDDRGGGNTIYF. The rearrangement links TRBV25-1 to TRBJ1-3; the match to TRBD1 covers 8 bases. The CDR3 consists of 15 residues. Germline V gene data show CDR1 as MGHDK and CDR2 as SYGVNS. V shed 6 bases, J shed 4 bases, and the junction held 8 bases outside the gene matches.

This clone turned up a few times. The V call is TRBV5-1, the J call TRBJ1-6; a weak D match, TRBD1 (6 bases). Per the germline V gene, CDR1 is SGHRS and CDR2 is YFSETQ. Trimming removed 4 bases at V and 9 bases at J, with 17 bases between. This CDR3 contains 15 residues. CDR3: CASSRTAESGSPLHF. The CDR3 region has the DNA TGCGCCAGCAGCCGGACAGCCGAGAGCGGTTCACCCCTCCACTTT.

The chain combines TRBV27 with TRBJ2-7, with 10 bases aligning to TRBD2. This CDR3 is built from 17 residues. J lost 0 bases, V lost 6 bases, and 11 bases had no gene match. CDR1 and CDR2 from the germline V gene are MNHEY and SMNVEV (reference sequence). The DNA of the CDR3 is TGTGCCAGCAGCCGATTTAGCGGGGGGCGAAGCTCCTACGAGCAGTACTTC. Protein product: CASSRFSGGRSSYEQYF.

This sequence joins TRBV9 and TRBJ2-5; D might be TRBD2 (6 bases). The CDR3 is 16 residues long. Germline V gene data show CDR1 as SGDLS and CDR2 as YYNGEE. Trimming cost V 0 bases and J 0 bases, with 12 bases left between them. Here the CDR3 reads CASSVGASVHQETQYF. As DNA, the CDR3 is TGTGCCAGCAGCGTAGGTGCTAGCGTCCACCAAGAGACCCAGTACTTC.

The chain combines TRBV2 with TRBJ2-5, with D hard to call. Germline CDR1 and CDR2: SNHLY and FYNNEI. The germline V and J ends were trimmed by 2 bases and 5 bases, with 12 bases remaining between them. This CDR3 region has 14 residues. CDR3 protein: CASSELLVEETQYF. The DNA of the CDR3 is TGTGCCAGCAGTGAACTCTTAGTGGAGGAGACCCAGTACTTC.

The chain carries TRBV19 and TRBJ2-3; D is undetermined. This CDR3 is 14 amino acids long. Per germline, CDR1 LNHDA and CDR2 SQIVND (reference sequence). With 1 base removed from V and 7 bases from J, the gap between germline ends came to 12 bases. The CDR3 loop reads CASSIAVASYTQYF. The CDR3 nucleotides read TGTGCCAGTAGTATAGCAGTGGCCTCCTATACGCAGTATTTT.

This chain joins TRBV18 and TRBJ2-5; tentative D call: TRBD1 (6 bases). The J call is uncertain, as TRBJ2-7 better fits the DNA end. The CDR3 totals 15 residues. CDR1 is KGHSH, CDR2 LQKENI, per germline. CDR3 loop: CASSPGQRPGYEQYF. CDR3 coding DNA: TGTGCCAGCTCACCCGGACAGCGACCTGGGTACGAGCAGTACTTC.